This T cell receptor beta chain was captured in a study of blood T cell repertoires in COVID-19. For the study at large: Collection of acute and convalescent COVID-19 samples took place in the United States, Italy and Spain. T cells, B-cell-depleted T cells, or PBMCs provided the cDNA or gDNA that served as material.

Methods used by the authors: The authors estimated nucleated cell counts from reference gene primer amplification. Measured with immunoSEQ multiplex PCR; TCRdb has only the in-frame clones, and not every one. V and J calls and clone size are given by that table; D and trimming were obtained from the DNA. The sample has some 65,000 clones; about 93% are singletons. The sequence came from a man between 65 and 85 years old with active COVID-19. Sequencing input: peripheral blood.

The DNA for the CDR3 is TGTGCCAGCAGCATGCGGGGGGGGGACAATGAGCAGTTCTTC. Its protein product is CASSMRGGDNEQFF. The J gene is TRBJ2-1, the V gene TRBV11-2; 9 bases line up with TRBD2. The germline CDR1 and CDR2 sequences are SGHAT and FQNNGV. The CDR3 loop spans 14 amino acids. V dropped 5 bases and J dropped 5; count of bases not matched to a gene: 4.